A single sample is the source of the 32 T cell receptor beta chains below, sequenced in a study of blood T cell repertoires in COVID-19. Using immunoSEQ multiplex PCR, the repertoire was profiled, and TCRdb retains in-frame clones only, with some absent. The table includes 200,000 to 250,000 clones, around nine tenths detected once. Sequenced material: peripheral blood. The receptors come from a woman in her 40s with acute or convalescent COVID-19.

This rearrangement joins TRBV19 to TRBJ1-1, with D maybe TRBD1 (5 bases). The CDR3 is made up of 15 amino acids. Trimming removed 4 bases at V and 6 bases at J, with 18 bases between. CDR1 is LNHDA, CDR2 SQIVND, per germline (reference sequence). The CDR3 sequence: CASSRGRAQRAEAFF. CDR3 in DNA: TGTGCCAGTAGTAGAGGCAGGGCCCAGAGAGCTGAAGCTTTCTTT.

V usage is TRBV5-1 and J usage is TRBJ1-1, with 7 nucleotides matching TRBD1. The CDR3 runs 13 residues. V was pared by 4 bases and J by 3 bases, with 3 bases of the junction left unmatched. The germline V gene has CDR1 SGHRS and CDR2 YFSETQ. CDR3 loop: CASSLDRDTEAFF. The DNA for the CDR3 is TGCGCCAGCAGCCTAGACAGGGACACTGAAGCTTTCTTT.

The chain combines TRBV9 with TRBJ2-1; 10 positions agree with TRBD2. In germline, CDR1 is SGDLS, CDR2 YYNGEE. V lost 0 bases and J lost 6; bases outside the gene matches: 6. The CDR3 is 16 amino acids. As DNA, the CDR3 is TGTGCCAGCAGCGTAGTAGCGGGGGGACCTCCCAATGAGCAGTTCTTC. Amino acid sequence: CASSVVAGGPPNEQFF.

The rearrangement joins TRBV10-1 to TRBJ2-7; TRBD1 might be the D (5 bases). Germline V gene sequence: CDR1 WNHNN, CDR2 SYGVQD (reference sequence). The CDR3 totals 12 residues. V was pared by 6 bases and J by 2 bases, with 8 bases between. The CDR3 region is CASRTGPYEQYV. CDR3 sequence (DNA): TGCGCCAGCAGAACAGGACCCTACGAGCAGTACGTC.

This chain connects TRBV4-1 to TRBJ2-5, with 8 bases matching TRBD1. CDR3 length: 16 amino acids. Trimming at V came to 0 bases and at J to 4 bases, leaving 7 bases not matched to a gene. Germline CDR1 is MGHRA and CDR2 is YSYEKL. In DNA form, the CDR3 reads TGCGCCAGCAGCCAAGAACGACAGGGGTACAGAGAGACCCAGTACTTC. Translated: CASSQERQGYRETQYF.

This clone was observed a handful of times. CDR3 DNA: TGTGCCGGGAATCCGGGACAGAACACTGAAGCTTTCTTT. Translation gives CAGNPGQNTEAFF. The rearrangement uses TRBV5-3 and TRBJ1-1, with D perhaps matching TRBD1 (6 bases). TRBV5-3 is known as an ORF, though its function is uncertain. V was trimmed by 10 bases and J by 1 base, leaving 14 bases between them. The CDR3 spans 13 residues.

This clone has a single count. The V gene is TRBV11-2, the J gene TRBJ2-2; 7 nucleotides match TRBD1. Unmatched junction bases numbered 10, after V lost 4 bases and J lost 2 bases. This CDR3 has 17 amino acids. Germline assignment: CDR1 SGHAT and CDR2 FQNNGV. The CDR3 coding sequence is TGTGCCAGCAGCTCGGGCCCGGGACAGAGCAACACCGGGGAGCTGTTTTTT. Its protein product is CASSSGPGQSNTGELFF.

The J gene is TRBJ2-3, the V gene TRBV11-3; 12 bases fit TRBD2. Germline CDR1 SGHNT, CDR2 YENEEA. This CDR3 region has 19 residues. Germline trimming cut 2 bases from V and 3 bases from J; bases unmatched to any gene: 12. CDR3 DNA: TGTGCCAGCAGCTTACGTTCTAGCGGGGGGGCCGGGTCGACAGATACGCAGTATTTT. Protein product: CASSLRSSGGAGSTDTQYF.

The rearrangement uses TRBV19 and TRBJ1-5, with 7 bases that match TRBD1. Germline-derived CDR1 and CDR2 are LNHDA and SQIVND (reference sequence). Trimming took 5 bases from V and 1 from J; bases not matched to a gene: 11. The CDR3 is 17 residues long. The CDR3 is CASSVYTGEGSNQPQHF. The CDR3 coding sequence is TGTGCCAGTAGTGTATACACAGGGGAAGGGAGCAATCAGCCCCAGCATTTT.

This chain uses TRBV6-5 with TRBJ1-1, with 7 bases matching TRBD1. This CDR3 is 12 amino acids long. Germline V lookup: CDR1 MNHEY, CDR2 SVGAGI. Losses at the gene ends were 5 bases for V and 5 bases for J; bases not matched to a gene: 2. The chain's CDR3 is CASSRGQTEAFF. CDR3 sequence (DNA): TGTGCCAGCAGTAGGGGACAGACTGAAGCTTTCTTT.

The rearrangement joins TRBV11-2 to TRBJ2-3, with D maybe TRBD2 (6 bases). The germline V gene has CDR1 SGHAT and CDR2 FQNNGV. V shed 0 bases and J shed 4 bases, with 8 bases lying between them. This CDR3 has 14 residues. The CDR3 spells CASSLEWGADTQYF. The CDR3 coding sequence is TGTGCCAGCAGCTTAGAATGGGGGGCAGATACGCAGTATTTT.

V and J are TRBV10-3 and TRBJ2-2; TRBD1 matches at 10 bases. CDR3 size: 13 residues. With V trimmed by 11 bases and J by 6 bases, 6 bases remained unmatched. Germline V gene lookup returns CDR1 ENHRY and CDR2 SYGVKD. The CDR3 sequence is CALRTGGAGELFF. CDR3 sequence (DNA): TGTGCCCTTCGGACAGGGGGTGCCGGGGAGCTGTTTTTT.

The CDR3 sequence is CSVEDGHGNQPQHF. The CDR3, as DNA: TGCAGCGTTGAAGATGGACATGGCAATCAGCCCCAGCATTTT. The rearrangement links TRBV29-1 to TRBJ1-5; tentative D call: TRBD1 (5 bases). The length of the CDR3 is 14 residues. The ends were cut back, 0 bases at V and 2 bases at J, with 8 bases in the middle. The germline gives CDR1 SQVTM, CDR2 ANQGSEA.

The J gene is TRBJ1-1, the V gene TRBV28; D unclear. The CDR3 length is 14 residues. V lost 8 bases, J lost 0 bases, and 13 bases lay in between. The germline V gene encodes CDR1 MDHEN and CDR2 SYDVKM. CDR3 residues: CASGAGKMNTEAFF. The CDR3 bases are TGTGCCAGCGGTGCAGGAAAAATGAACACTGAAGCTTTCTTT.

This clone was counted a single time. The V call is TRBV2, the J call TRBJ2-3; D gene ambiguous. Trimming pared 7 bases from V and 0 bases from J, leaving 11 bases between. The CDR3 extends over 14 amino acids. Germline CDR1 and CDR2: SNHLY and FYNNEI. Written as DNA, the CDR3 is TGTGCCAGCAACAAAGACATTAGCACAGATACGCAGTATTTT. Translating it yields CASNKDISTDTQYF.

This clone has just one count. V is TRBV2 and J is TRBJ2-1; tentative D call: TRBD2 (5 bases). CDR1 and CDR2 from the germline V gene are SNHLY and FYNNEI. The CDR3 length is 15 residues. With 7 bases removed from V and 7 bases from J, the gap between germline ends came to 20 bases. This CDR3 is CASTVTLASGNEQFF. DNA for the CDR3: TGTGCCAGCACAGTGACCCTAGCCTCGGGGAATGAGCAGTTCTTC.

This chain joins TRBV3-1 (or the pseudogene TRBV3-2) and TRBJ1-2; no clear D. The germline gives CDR1 LGHDT, CDR2 YNNKEL (reference sequence). The CDR3 is 14 residues long. Trimming cost V 1 base and J 4 bases, with 10 bases left between them. The CDR3 DNA follows: TGTGCCAGCAGCCAAGTGGAGTCTCTCTATGGCTACACCTTC. The encoded protein is CASSQVESLYGYTF.

The chain joins TRBV3-1 (or the pseudogene TRBV3-2) to TRBJ1-3; D gene uncertain. Between the trimmed V and J ends, which lost 8 bases and 0 bases, there was a span of 14 bases. In germline, CDR1 is LGHDT, CDR2 YNNKEL (reference sequence). This CDR3 spans 15 amino acids. The CDR3 spells CASGETGASGNTIYF. The CDR3 nucleotides are TGTGCCAGCGGGGAGACCGGCGCCTCTGGAAACACCATATATTTT.

The V call is TRBV5-6, the J call TRBJ2-5, with a weak D call TRBD2 (6 bases). Between the trimmed V and J ends, which lost 0 bases and 2 bases, there was a span of 11 bases. Germline CDR1 and CDR2: SGHDT and YYEEEE. This CDR3 has 15 residues. CDR3 DNA: TGTGCCAGCAGCTTGGTTTTGGGAGGTCAAGAGACCCAGTACTTC. It specifies CASSLVLGGQETQYF.

The chain carries TRBV5-1 and TRBJ2-3; TRBD1 agrees at 7 bases. The CDR3 is made up of 15 amino acids. In germline, CDR1 is SGHRS, CDR2 YFSETQ. Trimming took 5 bases from V and 3 from J; bases not matched to a gene: 9. The chain's CDR3 is CASRVTGEWTDTQYF. The CDR3 region has the DNA TGCGCCAGCAGAGTCACAGGGGAGTGGACAGATACGCAGTATTTT.

In DNA, the CDR3 is TGTGCCAGTGGGGAGCGGGGCGCGAGGGAGACCCAGTACTTC. It specifies CASGERGARETQYF. V and J are TRBV19 and TRBJ2-5; 7 bases are a match to TRBD2. CDR1 and CDR2 (germline): LNHDA, SQIVND (reference sequence). This CDR3 spans 14 amino acids. V lost 8 bases to trimming and J lost 5 bases; unmatched junction nucleotides: 11.

The chain is built from TRBV19 and TRBJ2-4, with TRBD1 matching 7 bases. Trimming removed 6 bases from V and 1 base from J; junction bases left unmatched: 9. Germline V lookup: CDR1 LNHDA, CDR2 SQIVND (reference sequence). The CDR3 runs 16 residues. The CDR3 DNA reads as TGTGCCAGTAGGCACCCAGGGACAGAGGCCAAAAACATTCAGTACTTC. Amino acids: CASRHPGTEAKNIQYF. The full variable domain, in which reference TRBV19 and TRBJ2-4 provide the parts outside the CDR3, is DGGITQSPKYLFRKEGQNVTLSCEQNLNHDAMYWYRQDPGQGLRLIYYSQIVNDFQKGDIAEGYSVSREKKESFPLTVTSAQKNPTAFYLCASRHPGTEAKNIQYFGAGTRLSVL.

The genes are TRBV6-5 and TRBJ1-2; unclear D gene. Germline V gives CDR1 MNHEY, CDR2 SVGAGI. CDR3 length equals 13 residues. The ends were cut back, 6 bases at V and 2 bases at J, with 10 bases in the middle. CDR3 sequence reads: CASSLDTNYGYTF. The CDR3 DNA is TGTGCCAGCAGCTTAGACACGAACTATGGCTACACCTTC.

A note on this clone: Other DNA sequences from this sample encode an identical CDR3 as well. This chain connects TRBV27 to TRBJ2-1, with 9 bases that match TRBD1. The J segment lost 4 bases and the V segment lost 4 bases, leaving 5 bases of the junction unmatched. CDR1 is MNHEY and CDR2 is SMNVEV in the germline V gene (reference sequence). This CDR3 is 15 amino acids long. The CDR3 nucleotides read TGTGCCAGCAGTTCCGGGACAGGGAGTTACAATGAGCAGTTCTTC. Translation: CASSSGTGSYNEQFF.

The chain joins TRBV29-1 to TRBJ2-5, with 9 bases matching TRBD1. V gave up 4 bases and J gave up 6 bases; unmatched junction bases: 18. The germline V gene encodes CDR1 SQVTM and CDR2 ANQGSEA. The CDR3 runs to 17 residues. The CDR3 DNA follows: TGCAGCGTTGGGGCATTATCGGGACAGGGAGGGTCCAAGACCCAGTACTTC. Translating gives CSVGALSGQGGSKTQYF.

This clone was detected a few times. V and J are TRBV27 and TRBJ1-2; D may be TRBD1 (6 bases). Per the germline V gene, CDR1 is MNHEY and CDR2 is SMNVEV (reference sequence). The CDR3 spans 14 residues. Deletions cut 0 bases from V and 5 bases from J, with 10 bases between. In nucleotides, the CDR3 is TGTGCCAGCAGTTTATCTCAGGGGAGTTATGGCTACACCTTC. It yields the protein CASSLSQGSYGYTF.

The CDR3 DNA sequence: TGCGCCAGCAGCTTACAGGGACCTAATGAGCAGTTCTTC. This encodes CASSLQGPNEQFF. The rearrangement uses TRBV5-1 and TRBJ2-1; D might be TRBD1 (6 bases). CDR1 is SGHRS, CDR2 YFSETQ, per germline. V lost 2 bases to trimming and J lost 7 bases, with 10 bases between them. This CDR3 contains 13 residues.

There are a few counts of this clone. The chain uses TRBV4-1 and TRBJ2-3; 14 bases fit TRBD2. This CDR3 comprises 17 residues. Per the germline V gene, CDR1 is MGHRA and CDR2 is YSYEKL. With V trimmed by 4 bases and J by 3 bases, 6 bases remained unmatched. For the CDR3, the DNA is TGCGCCAGCAGCCGACAAGGGACTAGCGGGGGTACAGATACGCAGTATTTT. Its translation: CASSRQGTSGGTDTQYF.

The chain has TRBV6-5 and TRBJ1-5; no clear D. The CDR3 has 14 amino acids. The V end was cut by 0 bases, the J end by 5 bases, with 8 bases between. CDR1 is MNHEY and CDR2 is SVGAGI in the germline V gene. CDR3 coding DNA: TGTGCCAGCAGTTACTCGATCCAGTATCAGCCCCAGCATTTT. It is translated as CASSYSIQYQPQHF.

The chain links TRBV2 to TRBJ1-6, with D uncertain. Germline V gives CDR1 SNHLY, CDR2 FYNNEI. This CDR3 comprises 17 residues. With 2 bases removed from V and 0 bases from J, the gap between germline ends came to 11 bases. The CDR3 nucleotides read TGTGCCAGCAGTGAATTGGTAGGGAGCTCCTATAATTCACCCCTCCACTTT. As protein: CASSELVGSSYNSPLHF. Complete variable domain (other parts from reference TRBV2 and TRBJ1-6): EPEVTQTPSHQVTQMGQEVILRCVPISNHLYFYWYRQILGQKVEFLVSFYNNEISEKSEIFDDQFSVERPDGSNFTLKIRSTKLEDSAMYFCASSELVGSSYNSPLHFGNGTRLTVT.

This chain joins TRBV27 and TRBJ2-3; 8 bases are shared with TRBD1. Germline-derived CDR1 and CDR2 are MNHEY and SMNVEV (reference sequence). J gave up 3 bases and V 5 bases, and 10 bases lay outside the gene matches. The CDR3 spans 16 residues. Here the CDR3 reads CASSIGQGITTDTQYF. The CDR3 DNA follows: TGTGCCAGCAGTATCGGACAGGGCATCACGACAGATACGCAGTATTTT.

The chain carries TRBV13 and TRBJ1-5; D gene uncertain. Germline loops: CDR1 PRHDT, CDR2 FYEKMQ (reference sequence). V dropped 0 bases and J dropped 3 bases, with 12 bases sitting between them. CDR3 size: 16 residues. The CDR3 region is CASSLGGGMNNQPQHF. The CDR3 DNA is TGTGCCAGCAGCTTAGGGGGAGGAATGAACAATCAGCCCCAGCATTTT.